These 22 T cell receptor beta chains were sequenced from one sample in a study of T cells in Graves' hyperthyroidism and ophthalmopathy (dated by TCRdb to about 2019). The protocol used for the library was multiplex PCR. Sequencing was performed on an Illumina HiSeq 2000. TCR beta CDR3 regions were amplified from RNA transcripts. A first-round RT-PCR of the TCR CDR3 used the HTBI primer set with the Qiagen OneStep RT-PCR kit. TCRdb's own reprocessing of the public reads used fastp at Q25 and MiXCR and kept productive beta chains. CDR3 protein sequences are deduplicated, and each keeps its most common genes and DNA. Recorded for this sample are about 500,000 distinct CDR3 sequences; about 15% of them occurred a single time. The biggest ten clones account for around 17% of the sample. The material sequenced was blood. The source of these receptors is a woman between 18 and 29 years old with Graves' ophthalmopathy.

This clonotype was seen many times. This rearrangement joins TRBV3-1 to TRBJ1-5, with D perhaps matching TRBD1 (6 bases). This CDR3 is 15 amino acids long. Germline V lookup: CDR1 LGHDT, CDR2 YNNKEL (reference sequence). V was shortened by 5 bases and J by 3 bases, with 14 bases between the two germline ends. CDR3 bases: TGTGCCAGCAGCTCAACAGGGTCGAACAATCAGCCCCAGCATTTT. This gives the protein CASSSTGSNNQPQHF.

This clonotype has a count of ten or more. This chain connects TRBV7-9 to TRBJ2-3, with TRBD2 matching over 7 bases. The V gene's germline CDR1 is SEHNR and CDR2 FQNEAQ (reference sequence). CDR3 length: 14 residues. V shed 5 bases and J 4 bases; nucleotides not matched to a gene: 6. For the CDR3, the DNA is TGTGCCAGCAGCGGGCGGGAGCGGGCAGATACGCAGTATTTT. Amino acid sequence: CASSGRERADTQYF.

V usage is TRBV29-1 and J usage is TRBJ1-1, with no clear D. Germline V gives CDR1 SQVTM, CDR2 ANQGSEA. This CDR3 spans 12 amino acids. The germline V and J ends were trimmed by 2 bases and 1 base, with 5 bases remaining between them. CDR3 amino acids: CSVESENTEAFF. For the CDR3, the DNA is TGCAGCGTTGAATCAGAGAACACTGAAGCTTTCTTT.

The chain is built from TRBV29-1 and TRBJ2-7; the match to TRBD2 covers 11 bases. CDR1 and CDR2 from the germline V gene are SQVTM and ANQGSEA. The CDR3 runs to 14 residues. Germline trimming cut 4 bases from V and 2 bases from J; bases unmatched to any gene: 4. The CDR3 DNA reads TGCAGCGTTGTGACGGGACTAGCGGCCTACGAGCAGTACTTC. Protein: CSVVTGLAAYEQYF.

This clonotype appeared many times. The V and J genes are TRBV20-1 and TRBJ1-6; TRBD1 agrees at 9 bases. V was clipped by 1 base and J by 4 bases; unmatched bases: 5. Germline-derived CDR1 and CDR2 are DFQATT and SNEGSKA (reference sequence). This CDR3 is 16 amino acids long. The CDR3 sequence is CSARVTGGSYNSPLHF. The DNA of the CDR3 is TGCAGTGCTAGAGTGACAGGGGGTTCATATAATTCACCCCTCCACTTT.

This clonotype turned up a few times. The chain uses TRBV3-1 and TRBJ1-1; 7 bases line up with TRBD1. There are 19 residues in the CDR3. V was pared by 1 base and J by 1 base, with 15 bases of the junction left unmatched. Per the germline V gene, CDR1 is LGHDT and CDR2 is YNNKEL (reference sequence). CDR3: CASSQALTTGPVPNTEAFF. In nucleotides, the CDR3 is TGTGCCAGCAGCCAAGCACTTACGACAGGGCCCGTTCCGAACACTGAAGCTTTCTTT.

This clonotype was detected ten times or more. CDR3: CASSLAPGTRNTEAFF. CDR3 bases: TGCGCCAGCAGCTTGGCCCCCGGGACACGAAACACTGAAGCTTTCTTT. The chain is built from TRBV5-1 and TRBJ1-1; D might be TRBD1 (6 bases). Germline assignment: CDR1 SGHRS and CDR2 YFSETQ. CDR3 length equals 16 residues. Trimming took 0 bases from V and 2 from J, leaving 14 bases between them.

This clonotype was picked up a small number of times. The DNA for the CDR3 is TGCAGTGCTAGGTTAAACTACGAGCAGTACTTC. Amino acids: CSARLNYEQYF. The chain uses TRBV20-1 and TRBJ2-7; D remains ambiguous. V was trimmed by 3 bases and J by 3 bases, leaving 6 bases between them. Looked up from germline, CDR1 is DFQATT and CDR2 is SNEGSKA (reference sequence). This CDR3 has 11 residues.

This clonotype was picked up many times. The rearrangement uses TRBV6-6 and TRBJ2-6, with D maybe TRBD1 (5 bases). CDR1 and CDR2 (germline): MNHNY, SVGAGI (reference sequence). Trimming took 2 bases from V and 2 from J, leaving 10 bases between them. This CDR3 comprises 16 residues. The DNA for the CDR3 is TGTGCCAGCAGTTACATAGGCAGGGCTGGGGCCAACGTCCTGACTTTC. Amino acid sequence: CASSYIGRAGANVLTF.

The chain carries TRBV9 and TRBJ2-1, with 10 positions matching TRBD2. The J segment lost 8 bases and the V segment lost 0 bases, leaving 11 bases of the junction unmatched. In germline, CDR1 is SGDLS, CDR2 YYNGEE. The CDR3 covers 17 residues. The CDR3 DNA reads TGTGCCAGCAGCGTAGATATGATAGCGGGAGGATCCGATGAGCAGTTCTTC. Translated: CASSVDMIAGGSDEQFF.

This clonotype came up many times. The chain is built from TRBV20-1 and TRBJ1-1; D gene ambiguous. In germline, CDR1 is DFQATT, CDR2 SNEGSKA (reference sequence). V was pared by 0 bases and J by 2 bases, with 16 bases between. This CDR3 is 16 amino acids long. CDR3 amino acids: CSARDLTPAKNTEAFF. For the CDR3, the DNA is TGCAGTGCTAGAGATCTCACACCCGCAAAAAACACTGAAGCTTTCTTT.

There are many counts of this clonotype. The chain combines TRBV28 with TRBJ1-4; 8 bases agree with TRBD1. V shed 2 bases, J shed 8 bases, and the junction held 4 bases outside the gene matches. This CDR3 is 14 amino acids long. CDR1 is MDHEN and CDR2 is SYDVKM in the germline V gene. In nucleotides, the CDR3 is TGTGCCAGCAGTTTAGGACAGGGTTGGGAAAAACTGTTTTTT. Its protein product is CASSLGQGWEKLFF.

This clonotype was observed at least ten times. At one end, the junction sequence differs from germline, possibly due to a read error. V gene TRBV5-1 combines with J gene TRBJ2-7; 7 positions match TRBD1. This CDR3 comprises 13 residues. Germline-derived CDR1 and CDR2 are SGHRS and YFSETQ. The CDR3 DNA reads as TGTGCCAGCAGGGGGACGGCCTCCTACGAGCAGTACTTC. Translation gives CASRGTASYEQYF.

This chain links TRBV20-1 with TRBJ2-7; D is unclear. Germline CDR1 DFQATT, CDR2 SNEGSKA (reference sequence). The CDR3 runs to 11 residues. The V and J ends lost 5 bases and 4 bases respectively, with 9 bases between them. The CDR3 here is CSAFLNYEQYF. As DNA, the CDR3 is TGCAGTGCTTTCCTGAATTACGAGCAGTACTTC.

This clonotype was recorded at least ten times. This chain joins TRBV5-1 and TRBJ2-2; D gene uncertain. Trimming pared 4 bases from V and 3 bases from J, leaving 7 bases between. The CDR3 is made up of 13 amino acids. The germline gives CDR1 SGHRS, CDR2 YFSETQ. The CDR3 reads CASSAQDTGELFF. The CDR3 bases are TGCGCCAGCAGCGCGCAGGACACCGGGGAGCTGTTTTTT.

This clonotype has more than one count but fewer than ten. The chain joins TRBV4-1 to TRBJ1-3, with a tentative D call TRBD1 (6 bases). The CDR3 covers 15 residues. Germline V gene lookup returns CDR1 MGHRA and CDR2 YSYEKL. Deletions cut 2 bases from V and 4 bases from J, with 12 bases between. The CDR3 bases are TGCGCCAGCAGCCAACTCAGGGGTCCCGGAAACACCATATATTTT. Translated: CASSQLRGPGNTIYF.

This clonotype has ten or more counts. The CDR3 is CATSGTRGGGYTF. DNA of the CDR3: TGTGCCACCTCGGGAACCCGAGGGGGTGGCTACACCTTC. This chain links TRBV2 with TRBJ1-2, with a tentative D call TRBD1 (6 bases). Trimming cost V 10 bases and J 7 bases, with 19 bases left between them. This CDR3 comprises 13 residues. CDR1 and CDR2 from the germline V gene are SNHLY and FYNNEI.

This clonotype appeared many times. The chain links TRBV20-1 to TRBJ1-1; D remains ambiguous. Germline CDR1 and CDR2: DFQATT and SNEGSKA (reference sequence). This CDR3 is built from 13 residues. Deletions cut 7 bases from V and 0 bases from J, with 12 bases between. CDR3 DNA: TGCAGTGGAGTACGTTCCTTGAACACTGAAGCTTTCTTT. Amino acids: CSGVRSLNTEAFF.

This clonotype showed up many times. In DNA form, the CDR3 reads TGCAGCGTTGTGAGACGACAGGGATTTTGGACTGAAGCTTTCTTT. Translated: CSVVRRQGFWTEAFF. The chain joins TRBV29-1 to TRBJ1-1, with TRBD1 matching 7 bases. Losses at the gene ends were 4 bases for V and 5 bases for J; bases not matched to a gene: 13. From germline, CDR1 is SQVTM and CDR2 ANQGSEA. This CDR3 region has 15 residues.

This clonotype was seen many times. The rearrangement joins TRBV5-6 to TRBJ1-1; no clear D. V lost 6 bases and J 0 bases, leaving 6 bases between the germline ends. The CDR3 spans 12 residues. The V gene's germline CDR1 is SGHDT and CDR2 YYEEEE. This CDR3 is CASNIMNTEAFF. CDR3 DNA: TGTGCCAGCAATATAATGAACACTGAAGCTTTCTTT.

There are a few counts of this clonotype. The chain couples TRBV6-1 to TRBJ1-4; D unclear. Germline V gene lookup returns CDR1 MNHNS and CDR2 SASEGT. Trimming left V 5 bases short and J 0 bases short, with 10 bases between. The CDR3 spans 15 residues. CDR3 residues: CASSFPGATNEKLFF. CDR3 in DNA: TGTGCCAGCAGTTTCCCAGGAGCAACTAATGAAAAACTGTTTTTT.

The chain uses TRBV10-3 and TRBJ2-1; TRBD2 matches 13 bases. The germline V gene has CDR1 ENHRY and CDR2 SYGVKD. The CDR3 has 15 amino acids. V lost 4 bases and J lost 7; bases outside the gene matches: 4. In DNA, the CDR3 is TGTGCCATCAGTGCAGGGGGACTAGCGGGGAATGAGCAGTTCTTC. Protein sequence: CAISAGGLAGNEQFF.